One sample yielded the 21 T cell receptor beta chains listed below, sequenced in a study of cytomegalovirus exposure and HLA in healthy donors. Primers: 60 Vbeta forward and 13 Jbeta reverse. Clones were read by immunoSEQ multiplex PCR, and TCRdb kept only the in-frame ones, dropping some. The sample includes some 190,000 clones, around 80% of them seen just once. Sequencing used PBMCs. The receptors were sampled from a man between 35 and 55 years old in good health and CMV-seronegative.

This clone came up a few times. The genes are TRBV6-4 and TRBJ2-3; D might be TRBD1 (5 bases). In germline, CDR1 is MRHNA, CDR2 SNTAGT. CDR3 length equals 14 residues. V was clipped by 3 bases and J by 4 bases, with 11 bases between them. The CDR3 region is CASSDWGTSDTQYF. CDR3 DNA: TGTGCCAGCAGTGATTGGGGCACATCAGATACGCAGTATTTT.

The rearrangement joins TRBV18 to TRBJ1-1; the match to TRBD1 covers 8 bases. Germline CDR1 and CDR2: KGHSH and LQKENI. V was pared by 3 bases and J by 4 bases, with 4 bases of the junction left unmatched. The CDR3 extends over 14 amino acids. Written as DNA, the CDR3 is TGTGCCAGCTCACCTTGGACAGGGACCACTGAAGCTTTCTTT. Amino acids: CASSPWTGTTEAFF.

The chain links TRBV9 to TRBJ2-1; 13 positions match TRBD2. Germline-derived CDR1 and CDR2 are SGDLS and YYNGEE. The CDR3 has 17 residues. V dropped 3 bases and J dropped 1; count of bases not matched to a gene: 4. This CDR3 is CASSGWTSGRSYNEQFF. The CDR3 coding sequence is TGTGCCAGCAGCGGATGGACTAGCGGGAGATCCTACAATGAGCAGTTCTTC.

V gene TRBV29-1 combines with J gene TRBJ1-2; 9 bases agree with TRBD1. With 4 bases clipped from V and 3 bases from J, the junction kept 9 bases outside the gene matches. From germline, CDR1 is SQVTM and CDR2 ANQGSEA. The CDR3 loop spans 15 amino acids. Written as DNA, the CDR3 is TGCAGCGTTGGTTCTCCACAGGGGGCGGACTATGGCTACACCTTC. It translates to CSVGSPQGADYGYTF.

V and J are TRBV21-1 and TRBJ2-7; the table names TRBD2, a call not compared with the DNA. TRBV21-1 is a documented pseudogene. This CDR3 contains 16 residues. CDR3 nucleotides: TGTGCCAGCAGCAAAGCCCTTAGCGGGACCTCCTACGAGCAGTACTTC. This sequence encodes CASSKALSGTSYEQYF.

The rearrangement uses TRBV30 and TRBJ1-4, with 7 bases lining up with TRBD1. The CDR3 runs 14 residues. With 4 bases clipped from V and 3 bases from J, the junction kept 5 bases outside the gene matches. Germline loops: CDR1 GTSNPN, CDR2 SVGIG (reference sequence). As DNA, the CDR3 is TGTGCCTGGACAGGGGGGCAGCCTAATGAAAAACTGTTTTTT. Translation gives CAWTGGQPNEKLFF.

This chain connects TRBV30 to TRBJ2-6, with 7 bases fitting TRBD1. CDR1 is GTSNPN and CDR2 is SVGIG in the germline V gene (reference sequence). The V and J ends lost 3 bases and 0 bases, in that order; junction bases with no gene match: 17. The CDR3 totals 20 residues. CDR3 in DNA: TGTGCCTGGAGATCGTCGACAGGGACCATTCTCTCCTCTGGGGCCAACGTCCTGACTTTC. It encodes CAWRSSTGTILSSGANVLTF.

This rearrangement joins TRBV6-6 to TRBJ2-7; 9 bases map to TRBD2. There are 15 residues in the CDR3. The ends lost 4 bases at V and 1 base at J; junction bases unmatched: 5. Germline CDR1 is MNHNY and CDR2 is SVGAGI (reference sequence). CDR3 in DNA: TGTGCCAGCAGTTCGACTAGCGGTGCGTCCTACGAGCAGTACTTC. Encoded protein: CASSSTSGASYEQYF.

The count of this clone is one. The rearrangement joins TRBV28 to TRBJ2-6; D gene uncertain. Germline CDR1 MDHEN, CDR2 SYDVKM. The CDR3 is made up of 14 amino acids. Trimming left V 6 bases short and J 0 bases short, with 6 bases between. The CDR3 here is CASSRYSGANVLTF. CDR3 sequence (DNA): TGTGCCAGCAGCCGGTACTCTGGGGCCAACGTCCTGACTTTC.

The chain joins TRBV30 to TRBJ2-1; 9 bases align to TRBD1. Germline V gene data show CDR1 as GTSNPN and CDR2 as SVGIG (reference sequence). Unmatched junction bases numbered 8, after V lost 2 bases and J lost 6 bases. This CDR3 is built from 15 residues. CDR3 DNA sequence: TGTGCCTGGAGTTCACAGGGGGCGCTAGGCAATGAGCAGTTCTTC. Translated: CAWSSQGALGNEQFF.

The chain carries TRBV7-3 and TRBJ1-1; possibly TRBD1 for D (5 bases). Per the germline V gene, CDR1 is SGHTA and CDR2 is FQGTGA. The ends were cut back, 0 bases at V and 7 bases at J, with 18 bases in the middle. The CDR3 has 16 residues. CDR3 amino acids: CASSLTGSVARGEAFF. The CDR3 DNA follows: TGTGCCAGCAGCTTAACCGGGTCGGTCGCAAGGGGTGAAGCTTTCTTT.

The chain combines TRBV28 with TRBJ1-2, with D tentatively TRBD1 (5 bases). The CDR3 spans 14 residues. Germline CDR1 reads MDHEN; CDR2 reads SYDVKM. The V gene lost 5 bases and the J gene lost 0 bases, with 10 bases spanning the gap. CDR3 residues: CASSQGGTNYGYTF. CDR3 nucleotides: TGTGCCAGCAGTCAGGGTGGGACTAACTATGGCTACACCTTC.

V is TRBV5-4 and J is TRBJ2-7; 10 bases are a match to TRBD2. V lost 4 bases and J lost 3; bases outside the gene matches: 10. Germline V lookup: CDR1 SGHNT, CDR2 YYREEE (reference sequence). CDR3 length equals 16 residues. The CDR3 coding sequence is TGTGCCAGCAGCCCGGGAGGACTAGCGGTTAACTACGAGCAGTACTTC. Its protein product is CASSPGGLAVNYEQYF.

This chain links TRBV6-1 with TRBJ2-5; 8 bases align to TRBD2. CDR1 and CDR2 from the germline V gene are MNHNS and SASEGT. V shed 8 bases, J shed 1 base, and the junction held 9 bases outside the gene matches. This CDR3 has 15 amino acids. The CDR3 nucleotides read TGTGCCAGCGGGGGGGTCGGGGGGGTCCAAGAGACCCAGTACTTC. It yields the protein CASGGVGGVQETQYF.

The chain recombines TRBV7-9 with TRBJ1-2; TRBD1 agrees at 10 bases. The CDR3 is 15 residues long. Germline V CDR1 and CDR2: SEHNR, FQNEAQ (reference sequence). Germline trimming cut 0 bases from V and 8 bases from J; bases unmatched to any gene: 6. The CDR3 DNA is TGTGCCAGCAGCTTAGCGGGAGGGACAGGGGACGGCTACACCTTC. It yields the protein CASSLAGGTGDGYTF.

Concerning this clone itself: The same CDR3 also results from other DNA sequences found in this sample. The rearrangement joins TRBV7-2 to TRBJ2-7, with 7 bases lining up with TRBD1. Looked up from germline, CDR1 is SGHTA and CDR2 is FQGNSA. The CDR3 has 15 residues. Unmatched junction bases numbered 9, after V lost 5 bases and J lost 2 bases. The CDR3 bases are TGTGCCAGCAGCCCTAGACAGGGTTTAACCTACGAGCAGTACTTC. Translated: CASSPRQGLTYEQYF.

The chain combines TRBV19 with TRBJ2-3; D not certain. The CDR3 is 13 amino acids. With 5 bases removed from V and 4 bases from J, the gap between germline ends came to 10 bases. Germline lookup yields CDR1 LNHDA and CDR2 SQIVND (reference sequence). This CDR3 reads CASSLLPPDTQYF. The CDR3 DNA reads TGTGCCAGTAGTCTCCTCCCCCCAGATACGCAGTATTTT.

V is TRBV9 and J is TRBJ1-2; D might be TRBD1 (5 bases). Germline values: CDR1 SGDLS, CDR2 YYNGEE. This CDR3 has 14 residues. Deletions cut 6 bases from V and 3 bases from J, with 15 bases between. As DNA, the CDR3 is TGTGCCAGCACCGACAGTGGGCTTGACTATGGCTACACCTTC. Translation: CASTDSGLDYGYTF.

The CDR3 is CASSLNRVNYEQYF. The CDR3 DNA reads TGCGCCAGCAGCTTGAACAGGGTGAACTACGAGCAGTACTTC. The chain uses TRBV5-1 and TRBJ2-7; maybe TRBD1 (6 bases). Looked up from germline, CDR1 is SGHRS and CDR2 is YFSETQ. This CDR3 contains 14 residues. V gave up 1 base and J gave up 3 bases, with 11 bases separating them.

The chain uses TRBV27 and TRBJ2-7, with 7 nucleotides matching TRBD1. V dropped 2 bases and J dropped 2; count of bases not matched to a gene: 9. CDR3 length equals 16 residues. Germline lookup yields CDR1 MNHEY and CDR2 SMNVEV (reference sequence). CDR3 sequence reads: CASSLLPGQSAYEQYF. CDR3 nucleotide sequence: TGTGCCAGCAGTTTACTCCCGGGACAGAGCGCCTACGAGCAGTACTTC.

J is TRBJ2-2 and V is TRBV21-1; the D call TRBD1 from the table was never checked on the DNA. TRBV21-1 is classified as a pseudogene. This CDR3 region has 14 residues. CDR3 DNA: TGTGCCAGCAGGGTGGACAGGGCCACCGGGGAGCTGTTTTTT. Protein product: CASRVDRATGELFF.